This paragraph covers one T cell receptor (beta chain) sequence. The data were taken from a study of human T cells and chemical hapten exposure. The sample's time point: patch test 3, about 24 weeks after DPC sensitization. This sample's treatment: therapeutic diphenylcyclopropenone sensitization with weekly scalp DPC. The CDR3 is 17 amino acids. The V and J ends lost 7 bases and 0 bases, in that order; junction bases with no gene match: 9. TCRdb independently ran MiXCR on the RACE reads; one entry per CDR3 protein. The sample has 75,000 to 90,000 distinct CDR3 sequences, 11% seen once. The genes are TRBV12-3 or TRBV12-4 and TRBJ2-2, with 9 bases lining up with TRBD2. The clonotype was recovered from a woman in her fifties or sixties with alopecia areata. Some clones in this sample may be carry-over from other donors' samples. This material consisted of whole blood, taken in connection with sensitization to the hapten diphenylcyclopropenone (DPC). DNA for the CDR3: TGTGCCAGCACGTCTAGCGGGACGTCTTCGAACACCGGGGAGCTGTTTTTT. Amino acid sequence: CASTSSGTSSNTGELFF.